The rows below give T cell receptor beta chains drawn from one sample of a study of blood T cell repertoires in COVID-19. The repertoire was sequenced with immunoSEQ multiplex PCR; TCRdb's copy has only in-frame clones and lacks some. The table records about 58,000 clones, around 91% of them present only once. The specimen sequenced was peripheral blood. These receptors were collected from a man between 60 and 75 years old with active COVID-19. Both conserved end residues are part of each CDR3. Fields, in order: V gene, clone size, J gene, D gene, CDR3 DNA, CDR3 protein. D genes are given only for firm matches. The size of a clone is reported for some rows only, either as once, few or many, or as a class for expanded clones.

v_gene: TRBV30; abundance: NA; j_gene: TRBJ1-4; d_gene: NA; CDR3nt: TGTGCCTGGAGTGGGGGGCGCGGTGAAAAACTGTTTTTT; CDR3aa: CAWSGGRGEKLFF
v_gene: TRBV27; abundance: once; j_gene: TRBJ2-7; d_gene: TRBD2; CDR3nt: TGTGCCAGCTTTTCGAGTAGCGGGATTGGTGAGCAGTACTTC; CDR3aa: CASFSSSGIGEQYF
v_gene: TRBV18; abundance: once; j_gene: TRBJ2-3; d_gene: NA; CDR3nt: TGTGCCAGCTCACCACTTCCGGGACAAGGTACAGATACGCAGTATTTT; CDR3aa: CASSPLPGQGTDTQYF
v_gene: TRBV6-6; abundance: NA; j_gene: TRBJ2-3; d_gene: TRBD2; CDR3nt: TGTGCCAGCAGTCGTTTCTCGACTAGCGGGGGGGCAGATACGCAGTATTTT; CDR3aa: CASSRFSTSGGADTQYF
v_gene: TRBV11-3; abundance: NA; j_gene: TRBJ1-2; d_gene: NA; CDR3nt: TGTGCCAGCAGCTTAAGTCAGGGCCCCTCTGGCTACACCTTC; CDR3aa: CASSLSQGPSGYTF
v_gene: TRBV19; abundance: NA; j_gene: TRBJ1-5; d_gene: NA; CDR3nt: TGTGCCAGTAGACGAGGACAGATCAATCAGCCCCAGCATTTT; CDR3aa: CASRRGQINQPQHF
v_gene: TRBV5-1; abundance: NA; j_gene: TRBJ1-2; d_gene: NA; CDR3nt: TGCGCCAGCAGCTTGGGACTAGGGGCCTATGGCTACACCTTC; CDR3aa: CASSLGLGAYGYTF
v_gene: TRBV5-6; abundance: NA; j_gene: TRBJ2-7; d_gene: TRBD2; CDR3nt: TGTGCCAGCAGCTTGGCCGGGGGGAAACACTACGAGCAGTACTTC; CDR3aa: CASSLAGGKHYEQYF
v_gene: TRBV3-1/TRBV3-2; abundance: NA; j_gene: TRBJ2-7; d_gene: TRBD2; CDR3nt: TGTGCCAGCAGCCAAGGGGGCGGGAGGGTCCACGAGCAGTACTTC; CDR3aa: CASSQGGGRVHEQYF
v_gene: TRBV6-5; abundance: NA; j_gene: TRBJ2-5; d_gene: TRBD2; CDR3nt: TGTGCCAGCAGTTACGGGACTAGCGGCCAAGAGACCCAGTACTTC; CDR3aa: CASSYGTSGQETQYF
v_gene: TRBV4-2; abundance: once; j_gene: TRBJ2-7; d_gene: NA; CDR3nt: TGTGCCAGCAGCCAAGGTTACGGCTCTAGGAGCTCCTACGAGCAGTACTTC; CDR3aa: CASSQGYGSRSSYEQYF